The sequence of this TCR beta chain was determined in a study of shared clonotypes between healthy human individuals. The germline CDR1 and CDR2 sequences are MNHEY and SMNVEV (reference sequence). V lost 6 bases and J 9 bases, leaving 18 bases between the germline ends. The CDR3 extends over 14 amino acids. Each subset's genomic DNA was shared equally among a number of immunoSEQ plates. The repertoire was sequenced with immunoSEQ multiplex PCR; TCRdb's copy has only in-frame clones and lacks some. This table has 1 million to 1.2 million clones, roughly 80% appearing once. Sequencing used memory CD4+ T cells from PBMCs. Stated subset: CD45RA-negative fraction. The chain couples TRBV27 to TRBJ2-1, with TRBD2 as a possible D gene (6 bases). The sequence was collected from a young man in good health. Some clones in this sample may be carry-over from other donors' samples. DNA of the CDR3: TGTGCCAGCAGGCTCGGGACGGGAGCTCGTGAGCAGTTCTTC. Its translation: CASRLGTGAREQFF.